This paragraph reports one T cell receptor (beta chain). Its antigen is unidentified. These data belong to a study of shared clonotypes between healthy human individuals. The length of the CDR3 is 11 residues. The germline V gene has CDR1 DFQATT and CDR2 SNEGSKA (reference sequence). V lost 5 bases to trimming and J lost 9 bases, with 11 bases between them. Study results and limitations: Among donors, the sharing of clonotypes was expected to be influenced by sequencing depth.

CD45RO-negative, CCR7-positively selected cells formed the naive CD8 fraction, excluding terminally differentiated effector memory CD45RA+ cells. The test was conducted at deep level. Sorted subsets were amplified in replicate PCRs using approximately 0.2 ug DNA, approximately 30,000 T cell genomes. The repertoire was sequenced with immunoSEQ multiplex PCR; TCRdb's copy has only in-frame clones and lacks some. The sample has over 750,000 clones; about 96% are singletons. Input material: naive CD8+ T cells sorted from blood. The clonotype originates from a man between 25 and 39 years old in good health. The V call is TRBV20-1, the J call TRBJ2-1; TRBD2 might be the D (5 bases). The CDR3 is CSALRDGEQFF. The CDR3 nucleotides are TGCAGTGCTCTGAGGGATGGTGAGCAGTTCTTC.